These T cell receptor beta chains were read from a single sample in a study of shared clonotypes between healthy human individuals. TCRdb keeps only in-frame clones here, not all; method: immunoSEQ multiplex PCR. The profile shows hundreds of thousands of clones, approximately 90% of them singletons. The sequenced sample was naive CD8+ T cells sorted from blood. Every receptor here comes from a man under 40 in good health. CDR3s leave out the opening cysteine and the closing phenylalanine or tryptophan.

j_call v_call cdr3_aa
TRBJ1-2 TRBV27 ASSPPLDRDYGYT
TRBJ1-4 TRBV7-7 ASSAPGPNEKLF
TRBJ2-7 TRBV6-4 ASSEAKGEGNADYEQY
TRBJ2-1 TRBV14 ASSQVDRGYEQF
TRBJ2-7 TRBV7-6 ASSSRGGAVYEQY
TRBJ2-1 TRBV2 ASSSPGISYNEQF
TRBJ2-3 TRBV27 ASSFLGADTQY
TRBJ2-5 TRBV19 ASSPVDEETQY
TRBJ2-1 TRBV6-4 ASSDSRTGSPYNEQF
TRBJ1-4 TRBV4-1 ASSQDRIGFAANEKLF
TRBJ1-2 TRBV20-1 SAPDTYGYT
TRBJ1-2 TRBV6-6 ASSYSMDRFYGYT
TRBJ2-2 TRBV6-5 ASMGVGGELF
TRBJ2-7 TRBV7-9 ASSNRDRGHEQY
TRBJ2-1 TRBV10-2 ASSGRANEQF
TRBJ2-7 TRBV7-9 ASSEPGGGPLEQY
TRBJ1-2 TRBV30 AWRTEVDT
TRBJ2-1 TRBV15 ATSRDGGAVWTSGRAAEQF
TRBJ1-2 TRBV2 ASLTRDRDGKGYT
TRBJ2-1 TRBV11-2 ASSRTGTGYNEQF
TRBJ2-7 TRBV19 ASSGDRGGGEQY
TRBJ1-5 TRBV27 ASSLDRAGNQPQH
TRBJ2-5 TRBV5-6 ASTQVRNYQETQY
TRBJ2-1 TRBV7-9 ASSLERVEQF
TRBJ2-1 TRBV18 ASSEAYEQF
TRBJ2-7 TRBV5-6 ASSSYSGSSYEQY